A selection of T cell receptor beta chains follows, all from one sample in a study of tumor and adjacent non-tumor tissue in lung cancer. One entry per CDR3 protein, called by TCRdb with MiXCR from the multiplex PCR reads. The sample holds 90,000 to 110,000 distinct CDR3 sequences, roughly 77% seen once. Source material: lung tumor tissue. The receptors derive from a woman aged 60 to 75 with non-small cell lung cancer. The CDR3 runs from the conserved cysteine through the conserved F or W. D genes are given only for firm matches. The size field is filled for only some rows; it gives once, few, many or a size class.

abundance: many; j_gene: TRBJ2-3; d_gene: NA; v_gene: TRBV10-2; CDR3nt: TGCGCCAGCAGTGTGGTGGGGAGGACAGATACGCAGTATTTT; CDR3aa: CASSVVGRTDTQYF
abundance: many; j_gene: TRBJ1-2; d_gene: NA; v_gene: TRBV6-6; CDR3nt: TGTGCCAGCAGTATGGACCCTAACTATGGCTACACCTTC; CDR3aa: CASSMDPNYGYTF
abundance: NA; j_gene: TRBJ2-5; d_gene: NA; v_gene: TRBV20-1; CDR3nt: TGCAGTGTTAGGGAAATAGGGGTTGGGGACCAGTACTTC; CDR3aa: CSVREIGVGDQYF
abundance: NA; j_gene: TRBJ2-6; d_gene: NA; v_gene: TRBV6-5; CDR3nt: TGTGCCAGCAGTCGACGGGGAGGAGGGGGGACCAACGTCCTGACTTTC; CDR3aa: CASSRRGGGGTNVLTF
abundance: NA; j_gene: TRBJ1-5; d_gene: NA; v_gene: TRBV11-2; CDR3nt: TGTGCCAACAGCTTGGAATGCGCGGGGCAGCCCCAGCATTTT; CDR3aa: CANSLECAGQPQHF
abundance: NA; j_gene: TRBJ2-1; d_gene: TRBD1; v_gene: TRBV6-2/TRBV6-3; CDR3nt: TGTGCCAGCATCAAACGGGACAGTTCCTACAATGATCAGTCCTTC; CDR3aa: CASIKRDSSYNDQSF
abundance: many; j_gene: TRBJ2-7; d_gene: NA; v_gene: TRBV20-1; CDR3nt: TGCAGTGCTAGACCTCCGGGATGGTCCTACGAGCAGTACTTC; CDR3aa: CSARPPGWSYEQYF
abundance: NA; j_gene: TRBJ2-5; d_gene: TRBD2; v_gene: TRBV11-2; CDR3nt: TGTGCCAGCAGCTTAGTCCGGGGGGGGGAAGAGACCCAGTACTTC; CDR3aa: CASSLVRGGEETQYF
abundance: NA; j_gene: TRBJ2-1; d_gene: NA; v_gene: TRBV11-2; CDR3nt: TGTGCCAGCAGCCACCTATTAGGGGGGGGACACTACAATGAGCAGTTCTTC; CDR3aa: CASSHLLGGGHYNEQFF
abundance: few; j_gene: TRBJ2-1; d_gene: TRBD1; v_gene: TRBV6-5; CDR3nt: TGTGCCAGTAGTCAATATGCGGGGCAGGGGGCAGATGAGCAGTTCTTC; CDR3aa: CASSQYAGQGADEQFF
abundance: NA; j_gene: TRBJ1-1; d_gene: NA; v_gene: TRBV12-3/TRBV12-4; CDR3nt: TGTGCCGGGTCGGACAACGTGAACACTGAAGCTTTCTTT; CDR3aa: CAGSDNVNTEAFF
abundance: few; j_gene: TRBJ1-1; d_gene: NA; v_gene: TRBV11-2; CDR3nt: TGTGCCAGCGGCCATGGACGGATTGAAGCTTTCTTT; CDR3aa: CASGHGRIEAFF
abundance: once; j_gene: TRBJ1-6; d_gene: NA; v_gene: TRBV4-3; CDR3nt: TGCGCCAGCAGCCAAGCCCTGATGGGCGGGCTAGATGATTCACCCCTCCACTTT; CDR3aa: CASSQALMGGLDDSPLHF
abundance: few; j_gene: TRBJ2-3; d_gene: NA; v_gene: TRBV11-2; CDR3nt: TGTGCCAGCAGCTCAACAGATACGAAGTTTTTT; CDR3aa: CASSSTDTKFF
abundance: NA; j_gene: TRBJ2-2; d_gene: NA; v_gene: TRBV5-1; CDR3nt: TGCGCCAGCAGCCTAACACTGGACACCGGGGAGCTGTTTTTT; CDR3aa: CASSLTLDTGELFF
abundance: NA; j_gene: TRBJ1-1; d_gene: TRBD1; v_gene: TRBV29-1; CDR3nt: TGCAGCGTCGACAGGGCTAACATTGAAGCTTTCTTT; CDR3aa: CSVDRANIEAFF
abundance: many; j_gene: TRBJ2-1; d_gene: NA; v_gene: TRBV11-1; CDR3nt: TGTGCCAGCAGCTCTTCGGGTTCGAGCTCCTACAATGAGCAGTTCTTC; CDR3aa: CASSSSGSSSYNEQFF
abundance: NA; j_gene: TRBJ1-1; d_gene: NA; v_gene: TRBV29-1; CDR3nt: TGCAGCGTTGTGGACGCGAACACTGAGGCTTTCTTT; CDR3aa: CSVVDANTEAFF
abundance: NA; j_gene: TRBJ2-1; d_gene: NA; v_gene: TRBV2; CDR3nt: TGTGCCAGCAGTGCGGAGACCTACAATGAGCAGTTCTTC; CDR3aa: CASSAETYNEQFF
abundance: NA; j_gene: TRBJ2-1; d_gene: TRBD2; v_gene: TRBV11-2; CDR3nt: TGTGCCAGCAGCTTAGTTCGGGGGGATCAAGTCAAAGAGCAGTTCTTC; CDR3aa: CASSLVRGDQVKEQFF
abundance: NA; j_gene: TRBJ1-1; d_gene: NA; v_gene: TRBV11-2; CDR3nt: TGTGCTAGCAGCTTAGATCCGTCAACGTATACTGAAACTTTCTTT; CDR3aa: CASSLDPSTYTETFF
abundance: once; j_gene: TRBJ1-2; d_gene: TRBD1; v_gene: TRBV20-1; CDR3nt: TGCAGTGCTAGTTCGGACAGGCGGCGCAGCTATGGCTACATCTTC; CDR3aa: CSASSDRRRSYGYIF
abundance: NA; j_gene: TRBJ2-3; d_gene: TRBD1; v_gene: TRBV11-3; CDR3nt: TGTGCCAGCAGCCCTGCCGGACAGGGAGTTCATACGCAGTATTTT; CDR3aa: CASSPAGQGVHTQYF
abundance: once; j_gene: TRBJ2-7; d_gene: NA; v_gene: TRBV4-1; CDR3nt: TGCGCCAGCAGCCAAGACTTTCAGATTTCCGGTTCCTACGAGCTGTACTTC; CDR3aa: CASSQDFQISGSYELYF
abundance: NA; j_gene: TRBJ2-1; d_gene: NA; v_gene: TRBV20-1; CDR3nt: TGCGGTGCTGGACCCCTGGGTAAGGGGGGGAACGATGAGCAGTTCTTC; CDR3aa: CGAGPLGKGGNDEQFF
abundance: NA; j_gene: TRBJ1-1; d_gene: NA; v_gene: TRBV20-1; CDR3nt: TGCAGTGCCGACTCTCCAGGGGCCACTGAGGCTTTATTT; CDR3aa: CSADSPGATEALF
abundance: few; j_gene: TRBJ2-6; d_gene: NA; v_gene: TRBV5-6; CDR3nt: TGTGCCAGCAGCCTGACCTTTTATGGGGGTCCTGGGGCCAACGTCCTGACTTTC; CDR3aa: CASSLTFYGGPGANVLTF
abundance: NA; j_gene: TRBJ2-5; d_gene: TRBD2; v_gene: TRBV6-2/TRBV6-3; CDR3nt: TGTGCCAGCAGTCCGGGACTAGCGGATCAAGAGACCCAGTACTTC; CDR3aa: CASSPGLADQETQYF
abundance: NA; j_gene: TRBJ2-2; d_gene: NA; v_gene: TRBV6-2/TRBV6-3; CDR3nt: TGTGCCAGCAGATGGCCGGTCGGGACAAGCGCAGGGGAGCTGTTTTTT; CDR3aa: CASRWPVGTSAGELFF
abundance: NA; j_gene: TRBJ1-2; d_gene: NA; v_gene: TRBV5-6; CDR3nt: TGTGCCAGCAGTAATCGGGACACCCTTGACTATGGCTACACCTTC; CDR3aa: CASSNRDTLDYGYTF
abundance: NA; j_gene: TRBJ2-5; d_gene: TRBD2; v_gene: TRBV29-1; CDR3nt: TGCAGCGTTCAGGGCGGGGGGATCCAGTACTTC; CDR3aa: CSVQGGGIQYF
abundance: many; j_gene: TRBJ2-7; d_gene: TRBD1; v_gene: TRBV7-9; CDR3nt: TGTGCCAGCAGCTCCGGCGGGACAGGAGTCTACGAGCAGTACTTC; CDR3aa: CASSSGGTGVYEQYF
abundance: once; j_gene: TRBJ2-1; d_gene: NA; v_gene: TRBV14; CDR3nt: TGTGCCAGCAGCCGGCTGAGGGGGGAAACCTACAATGAGCAGTTCTTC; CDR3aa: CASSRLRGETYNEQFF
abundance: NA; j_gene: TRBJ2-3; d_gene: NA; v_gene: TRBV6-6; CDR3nt: TGTGCCAGCAAGGACGTGAGCGGAGATACGCAGTGTTTT; CDR3aa: CASKDVSGDTQCF
abundance: NA; j_gene: TRBJ2-2; d_gene: TRBD1; v_gene: TRBV10-3; CDR3nt: TGTGCTTTGGGGGACAGTAGCACCGGGGAGCTGTTTTTT; CDR3aa: CALGDSSTGELFF
abundance: NA; j_gene: TRBJ2-2; d_gene: NA; v_gene: TRBV24-1; CDR3nt: TGTGCCACCAGTATTGGGCAAAACACCGGGGAGCTGTTTTTT; CDR3aa: CATSIGQNTGELFF
abundance: NA; j_gene: TRBJ2-1; d_gene: TRBD2; v_gene: TRBV11-2; CDR3nt: TGTCCCAGCAGCCATATTAGCGGGGGTCGATACAATGAGCTGTTCTTC; CDR3aa: CPSSHISGGRYNELFF
abundance: NA; j_gene: TRBJ2-5; d_gene: NA; v_gene: TRBV4-3; CDR3nt: TGCGCCAGCAGCCAAGATCTTCGGGATGTGGGGACCCGGTACTTC; CDR3aa: CASSQDLRDVGTRYF
abundance: NA; j_gene: TRBJ1-1; d_gene: NA; v_gene: TRBV11-2; CDR3nt: TGCTCCAGTAGCTTAAATACAGGGAACACTGAAGCTTTCTTT; CDR3aa: CSSSLNTGNTEAFF
abundance: NA; j_gene: TRBJ2-1; d_gene: NA; v_gene: TRBV20-1; CDR3nt: TGCAATGCTAGTGTGACTGGCGGGCTCGATGAGCAGTTCTTC; CDR3aa: CNASVTGGLDEQFF
abundance: NA; j_gene: TRBJ2-1; d_gene: TRBD2; v_gene: TRBV10-2; CDR3nt: TGCGCCAGCAGCTCTAGCGGGCGGGCCTCAGGTGAGCAGTTCTTC; CDR3aa: CASSSSGRASGEQFF
abundance: NA; j_gene: TRBJ2-3; d_gene: TRBD1; v_gene: TRBV7-9; CDR3nt: TGTGCCAGCAGCTTAGGGGACAGGGCCGCAGATACGCAGTATTTT; CDR3aa: CASSLGDRAADTQYF
abundance: NA; j_gene: TRBJ2-3; d_gene: NA; v_gene: TRBV4-2; CDR3nt: TGTGCAAGCAACCAAGTAAGACTAGACGCCATAGATACGCAGTATTTT; CDR3aa: CASNQVRLDAIDTQYF
abundance: NA; j_gene: TRBJ1-2; d_gene: NA; v_gene: TRBV6-5; CDR3nt: TGTGCCTCCGGGGGGGCTCTCGACTACACCTTT; CDR3aa: CASGGALDYTF
abundance: few; j_gene: TRBJ2-7; d_gene: TRBD1; v_gene: TRBV11-2; CDR3nt: TGTGCTAGCAGCTTATCCACCGGGACAGCCGAAGAGTACTTC; CDR3aa: CASSLSTGTAEEYF
abundance: NA; j_gene: TRBJ1-1; d_gene: NA; v_gene: TRBV20-1; CDR3nt: TGCAGTGCTATAAGCCAGGGGACGCCAATGAACACTGAAGCTTTCTTT; CDR3aa: CSAISQGTPMNTEAFF
abundance: NA; j_gene: TRBJ2-4; d_gene: TRBD1; v_gene: TRBV10-3; CDR3nt: TGTGCCATCAGTGAGTCCGGGGACAGAAACGCCAAAAACATTCAGTACTTC; CDR3aa: CAISESGDRNAKNIQYF
abundance: NA; j_gene: TRBJ2-1; d_gene: NA; v_gene: TRBV4-2; CDR3nt: TGTGCCAGCGGCCAAGGTGTGGGGGGACCGTTGAATGGGCAGTTATTC; CDR3aa: CASGQGVGGPLNGQLF
abundance: NA; j_gene: TRBJ2-5; d_gene: NA; v_gene: TRBV11-2; CDR3nt: TGTGCCTGCAGCTTTATTGGGCTGCAAGAGACCCAGTACTTC; CDR3aa: CACSFIGLQETQYF
abundance: NA; j_gene: TRBJ2-1; d_gene: NA; v_gene: TRBV11-1; CDR3nt: TGTGTCAGCAGACGGGCAAGCTCCTACAATGAGCGGTTCTTC; CDR3aa: CVSRRASSYNERFF
abundance: NA; j_gene: TRBJ2-7; d_gene: TRBD2; v_gene: TRBV6-5; CDR3nt: TGTGCCAGCAGTCCTCGTAGCCCAGCGGGAGTCTACGAGCAGTACTTC; CDR3aa: CASSPRSPAGVYEQYF
abundance: NA; j_gene: TRBJ2-5; d_gene: NA; v_gene: TRBV28; CDR3nt: TGTGCCAGCAGTTTAACGGGAGCGGTGGAGACCCAGCACTTC; CDR3aa: CASSLTGAVETQHF
abundance: NA; j_gene: TRBJ1-1; d_gene: NA; v_gene: TRBV20-1; CDR3nt: TGCAGTGGCCGGGGGGAATCAAACACTGCAGCTTTCTTT; CDR3aa: CSGRGESNTAAFF
abundance: NA; j_gene: TRBJ1-2; d_gene: NA; v_gene: TRBV4-1; CDR3nt: TGCGCCAGCATCCCCAGCAGGGCAGGGTGCTTAGGTGGCTACACCTTC; CDR3aa: CASIPSRAGCLGGYTF